Below, 23 T cell receptor beta chains from the same sample are listed, as sequenced in a study of blood T cell repertoires in COVID-19. Only in-frame clones appear in the TCRdb table, and some are missing; sequencing was by immunoSEQ multiplex PCR. The sample records 50,000 to 70,000 clones, about 91% being singletons. Sequencing was done on a sample of peripheral blood. The receptors were gathered from a man aged 60-69 years with acute or convalescent COVID-19.

V is TRBV5-1 and J is TRBJ2-2; D possibly corresponds to TRBD1 (5 bases). V lost 4 bases and J lost 1, with 20 bases in between. Per germline, CDR1 SGHRS and CDR2 YFSETQ. The CDR3 extends over 18 amino acids. CDR3 residues: CASSQSPGGQGNTGELFF. The CDR3 DNA is TGCGCCAGCAGCCAAAGTCCGGGTGGTCAGGGGAACACCGGGGAGCTGTTTTTT.

The chain links TRBV20-1 to TRBJ1-2; D is unresolved. The CDR3 is 11 amino acids. Looked up from germline, CDR1 is DFQATT and CDR2 is SNEGSKA (reference sequence). Trimming cost V 3 bases and J 5 bases, with 7 bases left between them. CDR3 region: CSASSGYGYTF. DNA for the CDR3: TGCAGTGCTAGCAGCGGGTATGGCTACACCTTC.

V is TRBV28 and J is TRBJ2-2; 8 bases are a match to TRBD1. This CDR3 contains 17 residues. Germline lookup yields CDR1 MDHEN and CDR2 SYDVKM. V was clipped by 4 bases and J by 3 bases; unmatched bases: 10. The chain's CDR3 is CASSSQGAQTYTGELFF. The CDR3 coding sequence is TGTGCCAGCAGTTCGCAGGGGGCCCAAACCTACACCGGGGAGCTGTTTTTT.

The chain employs TRBV6-5 and TRBJ2-7; a possible D gene is TRBD2 (5 bases). The CDR3 covers 13 residues. Trimming removed 7 bases from V and 5 bases from J, with 15 bases in between. The germline V gene has CDR1 MNHEY and CDR2 SVGAGI. Here the CDR3 DNA reads TGTGCCAGCACTAAAGGACTCCAAGACGAGCAGTACTTC. This codes for CASTKGLQDEQYF.

The CDR3 DNA reads as TGCGCCAGCAGCTCCGGGACTAGCGGGTTAAATGAGCAGTTCTTC. This sequence encodes CASSSGTSGLNEQFF. J is TRBJ2-1 and V is TRBV5-1; TRBD2 aligns across 12 bases. The CDR3 contains 15 residues. J was trimmed by 7 bases and V by 3 bases; bases with no gene match: 5. CDR1 is SGHRS, CDR2 YFSETQ, per germline. Complete variable domain (other parts from reference TRBV5-1 and TRBJ2-1): KAGVTQTPRYLIKTRGQQVTLSCSPISGHRSVSWYQQTPGQGLQFLFEYFSETQRNKGNFPGRFSGRQFSNSRSEMNVSTLELGDSALYLCASSSGTSGLNEQFFGPGTRLTVL.

Concerning this clone itself: The same CDR3 also results from other DNA sequences found in this sample. This rearrangement joins TRBV28 to TRBJ2-3, with TRBD1 identical over 8 bases. The CDR3 consists of 14 residues. Germline V lookup: CDR1 MDHEN, CDR2 SYDVKM. The V gene end was trimmed by 5 bases and the J gene end by 4 bases; junction bases not matched to a gene: 5. The CDR3 loop reads CASSTGQGSDTQYF. CDR3 nucleotides: TGTGCCAGCAGTACCGGACAGGGATCAGATACGCAGTATTTT.

The sample holds one count of this clone. The chain is built from TRBV6-5 and TRBJ2-7; 8 positions agree with TRBD1. Germline V gene lookup returns CDR1 MNHEY and CDR2 SVGAGI. The CDR3 runs to 14 residues. The V segment lost 6 bases and the J segment 3 bases; nucleotides outside the gene matches: 7. The CDR3: CASSPDRGRYEQYF. CDR3 bases: TGTGCCAGCAGCCCCGACAGGGGACGCTACGAGCAGTACTTC.

The chain joins TRBV7-3 to TRBJ2-2; 7 bases are shared with TRBD1. V lost 5 bases and J lost 7; bases outside the gene matches: 10. Germline V gene sequence: CDR1 SGHTA, CDR2 FQGTGA. CDR3 size: 15 residues. DNA for the CDR3: TGTGCCAGCAGCGCCACGACAGGGTACGGCGGGGAGCTGTTTTTT. The encoded protein is CASSATTGYGGELFF.

The rearrangement uses TRBV3-1 (or the pseudogene TRBV3-2) and TRBJ2-6; TRBD1 agrees at 8 bases. J lost 0 bases, V lost 8 bases, and 3 bases had no gene match. The CDR3 has 15 residues. Germline V gene data show CDR1 as LGHDT and CDR2 as YNNKEL (reference sequence). CDR3 residues: CASWDRSSGANVLTF. CDR3 bases: TGTGCCAGCTGGGACAGGAGCTCTGGGGCCAACGTCCTGACTTTC.

The chain carries TRBV3-1 (or the pseudogene TRBV3-2) and TRBJ2-1, with D perhaps matching TRBD1 (6 bases). This CDR3 has 17 amino acids. Germline lookup yields CDR1 LGHDT and CDR2 YNNKEL (reference sequence). V lost 0 bases and J 4 bases, leaving 16 bases between the germline ends. The CDR3 DNA reads TGTGCCAGCAGCCAAGATCCCTCGTTAAGGGGGTACAATGAGCAGTTCTTC. This encodes CASSQDPSLRGYNEQFF.

The V call is TRBV4-1, the J call TRBJ2-2, with D possibly being TRBD2 (6 bases). Germline lookup yields CDR1 MGHRA and CDR2 YSYEKL. Trimming pared 0 bases from V and 6 bases from J, leaving 11 bases between. The CDR3 spans 15 residues. CDR3 DNA: TGCGCCAGCAGCCAAGAAGGAGGGATAGCCGGGGAGCTGTTTTTT. It codes for CASSQEGGIAGELFF.

The V and J genes are TRBV28 and TRBJ1-5; D is unresolved. V lost 3 bases to trimming and J lost 8 bases, with 11 bases between them. Germline V gene sequence: CDR1 MDHEN, CDR2 SYDVKM. This CDR3 comprises 13 residues. The CDR3 DNA follows: TGTGCCAGCAGTTTTGGTCTCAGTGAGCCCCAGCATTTT. Residues: CASSFGLSEPQHF.

The chain has TRBV6-5 and TRBJ2-7, with 12 bases lining up with TRBD2. Trimming at V came to 5 bases and at J to 6 bases, leaving 8 bases not matched to a gene. This CDR3 spans 15 amino acids. The germline gives CDR1 MNHEY, CDR2 SVGAGI. This CDR3 reads CASSPSSGRVAEQYF. The CDR3 DNA follows: TGTGCCAGCAGTCCGTCTAGCGGGAGGGTGGCCGAGCAGTACTTC.

V usage is TRBV9 and J usage is TRBJ2-1; D is perhaps TRBD1 (6 bases). Trimming removed 4 bases at V and 5 bases at J, with 13 bases between. This CDR3 spans 14 amino acids. Germline V lookup: CDR1 SGDLS, CDR2 YYNGEE. CDR3 DNA: TGTGCCAGCAGCTCCCGGGACACCCACAATGAGCAGTTCTTC. This translates into CASSSRDTHNEQFF.

The genes are TRBV11-2 and TRBJ2-1, with 14 nucleotides matching TRBD2. J gave up 10 bases and V 5 bases, and 10 bases lay outside the gene matches. Germline V gene lookup returns CDR1 SGHAT and CDR2 FQNNGV. CDR3 length: 16 residues. The CDR3 bases are TGTGCCAGCAGCCTCGGGACTAGCGGGAGCCTCCGGGAGCAGTTCTTC. Amino acids: CASSLGTSGSLREQFF. Filled out from reference TRBV11-2 and TRBJ2-1, the complete variable domain reads EAGVAQSPRYKIIEKRQSVAFWCNPISGHATLYWYQQILGQGPKLLIQFQNNGVVDDSQLPKDRFSAERLKGVDSTLKIQPAKLEDSAVYLCASSLGTSGSLREQFFGPGTRLTVL.

The J gene is TRBJ2-1, the V gene TRBV13; D possibly corresponds to TRBD2 (5 bases). With 6 bases removed from V and 9 bases from J, the gap between germline ends came to 18 bases. CDR3 size: 14 residues. Germline V gene lookup returns CDR1 PRHDT and CDR2 FYEKMQ (reference sequence). The CDR3 region is CASSLGRRTSEQFF. CDR3 sequence (DNA): TGTGCCAGCAGTCTAGGGAGACGGACCTCTGAGCAGTTCTTC.

This chain links TRBV6-6 with TRBJ1-6; the match to TRBD1 covers 7 bases. CDR1 MNHNY and CDR2 SVGAGI come from the germline V gene (reference sequence). Trimming at V came to 5 bases and at J to 7 bases, leaving 5 bases not matched to a gene. This CDR3 has 14 residues. The CDR3 protein is CASSETGLNSPLHF. The CDR3 DNA sequence: TGTGCCAGCAGTGAGACAGGGTTGAATTCACCCCTCCACTTT.

This clone was seen a single time. This rearrangement joins TRBV7-2 to TRBJ1-2; D possibly corresponds to TRBD1 (5 bases). The CDR3 covers 13 residues. V was pared by 5 bases and J by 1 base, with 8 bases between. Germline V gives CDR1 SGHTA, CDR2 FQGNSA. The CDR3 coding sequence is TGTGCCAGCAGCGTCGACAGTAACTATGGCTACACCTTC. It encodes CASSVDSNYGYTF.

This chain joins TRBV7-3 and TRBJ2-1, with a tentative D call TRBD1 (5 bases). CDR3 length: 15 amino acids. CDR1 and CDR2 (germline): SGHTA, FQGTGA. The V end was cut by 5 bases, the J end by 3 bases, with 14 bases between. The CDR3 DNA reads as TGTGCCAGCAGCCTTGCTAGGGGTAGCTACAATGAGCAGTTCTTC. Amino acid sequence: CASSLARGSYNEQFF.

In nucleotides, the CDR3 is TGCGCCAGCAGCTTGGGACAGGAGAACATGAACACTGAAGCTTTCTTT. This sequence encodes CASSLGQENMNTEAFF. The rearrangement uses TRBV5-1 and TRBJ1-1; D is perhaps TRBD1 (6 bases). The V end lost 0 bases, the J end lost 0 bases, and 12 bases lay between the germline ends. This CDR3 spans 16 amino acids. Looked up from germline, CDR1 is SGHRS and CDR2 is YFSETQ.

The chain uses TRBV28 and TRBJ1-2, with 10 bases lining up with TRBD1. The length of the CDR3 is 17 residues. The germline V gene encodes CDR1 MDHEN and CDR2 SYDVKM. The junction had 12 bases not matched to a gene; V was cut back by 1 base and J by 7 bases. CDR3 amino acids: CASSLSPRDRGRGGYTF. For the CDR3, the DNA is TGTGCCAGCAGTTTATCACCTAGGGACAGGGGAAGGGGTGGCTACACCTTC.

The chain joins TRBV6-6 to TRBJ2-7; D may be TRBD2 (5 bases). CDR3 size: 13 residues. The ends were cut back, 7 bases at V and 3 bases at J, with 13 bases in the middle. The germline gives CDR1 MNHNY, CDR2 SVGAGI (reference sequence). In DNA, the CDR3 is TGTGCCAGCACCGAGCCGGGGATCTACGAGCAGTACTTC. Translating gives CASTEPGIYEQYF.

The J gene is TRBJ1-1, the V gene TRBV6-4, with D hard to call. Per germline, CDR1 MRHNA and CDR2 SNTAGT. CDR3 length: 13 residues. The V gene lost 3 bases and the J gene lost 5 bases, with 10 bases spanning the gap. In DNA, the CDR3 is TGTGCCAGCAGTGAGTTTGCGCGGACTGAAGCTTTCTTT. Translation: CASSEFARTEAFF.